This TCR beta chain was found in a study of cytotoxic CD8 clonotypes in ibrutinib-treated CLL. The targeted sequencing depth was 1 in 200,000 to 1 in 1 million T cells. The assay was immunoSEQ multiplex PCR, and TCRdb's table has in-frame clones only and misses some. The sample records about 140,000 clones, approximately 80% being singletons. Notes on this clone: Its antigen remains unknown.

Notes on the study in general: Clonality went up at ibrutinib response and then declined back toward baseline at progression.

Genomic DNA in a quantity of about 2.2 micrograms was derived from cryopreserved PBMCs for TCR beta libraries. The length of the CDR3 is 13 residues. Trimming took off 1 base at V and 5 bases at J, with 7 bases between the two ends. The germline V gene has CDR1 MGHRA and CDR2 YSYEKL. The V call is TRBV4-1, the J call TRBJ2-3, with D perhaps TRBD2 (6 bases). The sequences come from PBMCs, collected after 36 months of ibrutinib treatment. The receptor's source is a human donor with chronic lymphocytic leukemia. CDR3 sequence reads: CASSQGGVDTQYF. The CDR3 coding sequence is TGCGCCAGCAGCCAAGGGGGGGTAGATACGCAGTATTTT.